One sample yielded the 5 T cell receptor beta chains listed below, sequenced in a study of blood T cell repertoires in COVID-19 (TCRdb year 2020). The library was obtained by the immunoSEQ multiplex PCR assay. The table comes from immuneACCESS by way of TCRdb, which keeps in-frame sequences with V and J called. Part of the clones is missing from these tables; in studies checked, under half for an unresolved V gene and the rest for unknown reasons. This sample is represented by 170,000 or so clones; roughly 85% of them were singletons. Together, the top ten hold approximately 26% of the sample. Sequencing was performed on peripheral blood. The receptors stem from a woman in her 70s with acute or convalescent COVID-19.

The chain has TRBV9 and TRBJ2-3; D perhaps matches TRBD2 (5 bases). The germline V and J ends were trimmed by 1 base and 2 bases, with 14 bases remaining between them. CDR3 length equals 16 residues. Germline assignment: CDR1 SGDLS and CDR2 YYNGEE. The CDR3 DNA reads TGTGCCAGCAGCGTATCACCGGGAACCCCCACAGATACGCAGTATTTT. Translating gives CASSVSPGTPTDTQYF.

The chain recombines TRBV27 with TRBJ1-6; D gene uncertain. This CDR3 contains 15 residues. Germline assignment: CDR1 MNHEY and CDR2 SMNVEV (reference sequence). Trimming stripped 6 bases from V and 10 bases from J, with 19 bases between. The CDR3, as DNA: TGTGCCAGCAGCCCCACCCTCGTTTCCCGGTCACCCCTCCACTTT. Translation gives CASSPTLVSRSPLHF.

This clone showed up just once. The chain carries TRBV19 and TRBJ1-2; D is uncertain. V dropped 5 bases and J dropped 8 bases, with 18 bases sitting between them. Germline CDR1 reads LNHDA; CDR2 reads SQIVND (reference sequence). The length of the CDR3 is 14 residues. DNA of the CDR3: TGTGCCAGTAGTTACGACGGCGTTAGGAGAGGCTACACCTTC. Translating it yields CASSYDGVRRGYTF. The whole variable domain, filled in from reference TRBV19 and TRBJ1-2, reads DGGITQSPKYLFRKEGQNVTLSCEQNLNHDAMYWYRQDPGQGLRLIYYSQIVNDFQKGDIAEGYSVSREKKESFPLTVTSAQKNPTAFYLCASSYDGVRRGYTFGSGTRLTVV.

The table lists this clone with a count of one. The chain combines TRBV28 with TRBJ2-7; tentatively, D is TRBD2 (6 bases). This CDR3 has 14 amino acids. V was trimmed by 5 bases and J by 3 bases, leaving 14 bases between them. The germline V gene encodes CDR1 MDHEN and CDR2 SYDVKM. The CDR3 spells CASSRPGLGYEQYF. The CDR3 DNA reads TGTGCCAGCAGTCGTCCGGGACTGGGCTACGAGCAGTACTTC.

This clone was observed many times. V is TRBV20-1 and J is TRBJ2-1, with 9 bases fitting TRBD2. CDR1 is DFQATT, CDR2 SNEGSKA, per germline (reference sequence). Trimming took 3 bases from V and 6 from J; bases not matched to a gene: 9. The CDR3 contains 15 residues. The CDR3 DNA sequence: TGCAGTGCTAGTACCGGGACTAGCTTCTCCAATGAGCAGTTCTTC. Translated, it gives CSASTGTSFSNEQFF.